The sequence of this T cell receptor (beta chain) was determined in a study of blood T cell repertoires in COVID-19. Profiling relied on immunoSEQ multiplex PCR, and the TCRdb table lists in-frame clones only, not all of them. The sample includes over 250,000 clones, 80% to 85% of them seen just once. The V end was cut by 5 bases, the J end by 2 bases, with 8 bases between. The CDR3 is 14 amino acids. In germline, CDR1 is KGHDR, CDR2 SFDVKD. This TCR was sampled from a man between 35 and 55 years old who had been exposed to COVID-19. The sequencing sample was made of PBMCs or T cells enriched from blood (not recorded which). The J gene is TRBJ2-2, the V gene TRBV24-1, with D possibly being TRBD1 (5 bases). The CDR3 bases are TGTGCCACCAGTGTAACAGGAAACACCGGGGAGCTGTTTTTT. Translation gives CATSVTGNTGELFF.